These 31 T cell receptor beta chains share one sample of origin, sequenced in a study of identical twins (TCRdb year 2016). Library creation used 5' RACE. Sequencing was carried out with an Illumina HiSeq 2000. TCRdb cleaned the public reads at Q25 with fastp, built clones with MiXCR and kept in-frame beta chains. Merged by CDR3 protein, the rows form single entries marked with the most common genes and DNA. This sample comprises about 450,000 distinct CDR3 sequences, approximately 17% of them detected only once. The ten largest clones represent 10% to 15% of the sample. The sample taken for sequencing was naive T cells sorted from blood. The cell subset or site tag for this specimen amounts to: cells isolated with a human naive T-cell isolation kit. All receptors derive from a man aged 45-65 years in good health.

The chain joins TRBV11-2 to TRBJ2-1, with 9 bases identical to TRBD2. Germline trimming cut 1 base from V and 1 base from J; bases unmatched to any gene: 5. This CDR3 has 17 residues. Germline V gene lookup returns CDR1 SGHAT and CDR2 FQNNGV. CDR3 coding DNA: TGTGCCAGCAGCTTAGTCCCCCTAGCGGGGTCCTACAATGAGCAGTTCTTC. Amino acids: CASSLVPLAGSYNEQFF.

The rearrangement joins TRBV12-3 or TRBV12-4 to TRBJ2-5, with TRBD2 identical over 14 bases. Trimming cost V 7 bases and J 5 bases; bases outside gene matches: 3. The CDR3 covers 14 residues. CDR3: CASTGLAGVETQYF. The DNA of the CDR3 is TGTGCCAGCACGGGACTAGCGGGAGTCGAGACCCAGTACTTC.

This clonotype was found many times. V gene TRBV11-2 combines with J gene TRBJ2-2; D is possibly TRBD2 (5 bases). CDR1 SGHAT and CDR2 FQNNGV come from the germline V gene. This CDR3 comprises 13 residues. Trimming cost V 6 bases and J 6 bases, with 11 bases left between them. CDR3 sequence: CASRLTGAGELFF. CDR3 DNA sequence: TGTGCCAGCAGGCTTACCGGGGCCGGGGAGCTGTTTTTT.

The rearrangement links TRBV6-5 to TRBJ1-1; D perhaps matches TRBD1 (5 bases). The CDR3 contains 12 residues. Trimming removed 8 bases at V and 5 bases at J, with 12 bases between. The V gene's germline CDR1 is MNHEY and CDR2 SVGAGI. The DNA of the CDR3 is TGTGCCAGCCGACGGGGGGTAACTGAAGCTTTCTTT. This codes for CASRRGVTEAFF.

V is TRBV27 and J is TRBJ2-1, with D perhaps matching TRBD1 (6 bases). Looked up from germline, CDR1 is MNHEY and CDR2 is SMNVEV (reference sequence). The CDR3 is made up of 14 amino acids. Between the trimmed V and J ends, which lost 5 bases and 4 bases, there was a span of 12 bases. The CDR3 sequence is CASSRRGVYNEQFF. CDR3 DNA sequence: TGTGCCAGCAGTCGCAGGGGCGTTTACAATGAGCAGTTCTTC.

This clonotype was seen ten or more times. This chain uses TRBV20-1 with TRBJ1-6; 7 nucleotides line up with TRBD1. The length of the CDR3 is 15 residues. Germline V gives CDR1 DFQATT, CDR2 SNEGSKA (reference sequence). V dropped 5 bases and J dropped 10; count of bases not matched to a gene: 14. For the CDR3, the DNA is TGCAGTGCTGGTCTTCGACAGGGATTTAACTCACCCCTCCACTTT. This sequence encodes CSAGLRQGFNSPLHF.

The rearrangement uses TRBV3-1 and TRBJ1-5, with TRBD1 matching 8 bases. The J segment lost 6 bases and the V segment lost 1 base, leaving 5 bases of the junction unmatched. This CDR3 spans 15 amino acids. Germline CDR1 and CDR2: LGHDT and YNNKEL (reference sequence). CDR3 DNA sequence: TGTGCCAGCAGCCAAGGTGTCAGGGGGCTTCAGCCCCAGCATTTT. It yields the protein CASSQGVRGLQPQHF.

This rearrangement joins TRBV19 to TRBJ2-7, with D tentatively TRBD2 (6 bases). CDR1 is LNHDA and CDR2 is SQIVND in the germline V gene (reference sequence). The CDR3 loop spans 14 amino acids. The germline V and J ends were trimmed by 5 bases and 3 bases, with 14 bases remaining between them. The CDR3 region is CASSPSGYLYEQYF. The CDR3 coding sequence is TGTGCCAGTAGTCCGAGCGGGTATCTCTACGAGCAGTACTTC.

The V call is TRBV9, the J call TRBJ2-1; D might be TRBD2 (5 bases). Germline V gene sequence: CDR1 SGDLS, CDR2 YYNGEE. The CDR3 consists of 13 residues. Trimming took off 4 bases at V and 6 bases at J, with 11 bases between the two ends. CDR3 region: CASSKTSSNEQFF. CDR3 sequence (DNA): TGTGCCAGCAGCAAAACTAGTTCCAATGAGCAGTTCTTC.

This clonotype was seen many times. V and J are TRBV7-9 and TRBJ2-7; 11 nucleotides agree with TRBD1. The V gene's germline CDR1 is SEHNR and CDR2 FQNEAQ (reference sequence). The CDR3 loop spans 15 amino acids. V dropped 5 bases and J dropped 2; count of bases not matched to a gene: 5. The DNA for the CDR3 is TGTGCCAGCAGCGGGACAGGGGGGGCCCCCTACGAGCAGTACTTC. It is translated as CASSGTGGAPYEQYF.

The chain is built from TRBV4-3 and TRBJ1-5; D uncertain. The length of the CDR3 is 15 residues. Trimming shortened V by 1 base and J by 3 bases, and 10 bases separated the two germline ends. Germline-derived CDR1 and CDR2 are LGHNA and YSLEER. The CDR3 sequence: CASSQGVHPNQPQHF. The CDR3, as DNA: TGCGCCAGCAGCCAAGGGGTACATCCCAATCAGCCCCAGCATTTT.

The rearrangement uses TRBV7-2 and TRBJ1-2; D might be TRBD1 (6 bases). Germline V gene lookup returns CDR1 SGHTA and CDR2 FQGNSA. Trimming cost V 1 base and J 8 bases, with 17 bases left between them. This CDR3 contains 15 residues. Written as DNA, the CDR3 is TGTGCCAGCAGCTTAGGTTCGTTGACAGGAGGAGGCTACACCTTC. Protein sequence: CASSLGSLTGGGYTF.

This sequence joins TRBV6-5 and TRBJ1-5; 7 bases align to TRBD1. V was pared by 0 bases and J by 6 bases, with 5 bases of the junction left unmatched. CDR3 size: 15 residues. Germline CDR1 MNHEY, CDR2 SVGAGI. CDR3 amino acids: CASSYSRQGSQPQHF. CDR3 DNA: TGTGCCAGCAGTTACTCCCGACAGGGCAGTCAGCCCCAGCATTTT.

This clonotype has just a few counts. V usage is TRBV20-1 and J usage is TRBJ2-7, with 7 positions matching TRBD1. V lost 2 bases and J lost 1; bases outside the gene matches: 8. Germline CDR1 reads DFQATT; CDR2 reads SNEGSKA (reference sequence). CDR3 length: 15 amino acids. CDR3 bases: TGCAGTGCTAGATGGACAGGACCAGGGTCCTACGAGCAGTACTTC. Its translation: CSARWTGPGSYEQYF.

In its sample, this clonotype was seen many times. The V and J genes are TRBV12-3 or TRBV12-4 and TRBJ2-6, with D tentatively TRBD1 (6 bases). Trimming shortened V by 2 bases and J by 0 bases, and 14 bases separated the two germline ends. This CDR3 contains 18 residues. The CDR3 loop is CASSLYGTRSSGANVLTF. In DNA, the CDR3 is TGTGCCAGCAGTTTATACGGGACACGGAGCTCTGGGGCCAACGTCCTGACTTTC.

A few counts support this clonotype. J is TRBJ2-1 and V is TRBV11-2, with 11 positions matching TRBD2. The CDR3 has 18 amino acids. Germline V gene lookup returns CDR1 SGHAT and CDR2 FQNNGV. The J segment lost 6 bases and the V segment lost 0 bases, leaving 10 bases of the junction unmatched. This CDR3 reads CASSLERTSGRGFNEQFF. For the CDR3, the DNA is TGTGCCAGCAGCTTAGAGAGGACTAGCGGGCGAGGTTTCAATGAGCAGTTCTTC.

This clonotype was detected a few times. This chain connects TRBV6-2 or TRBV6-3 to TRBJ1-5, with unresolved D. This CDR3 has 12 amino acids. The germline V and J ends were trimmed by 0 bases and 9 bases, with 6 bases remaining between them. Germline lookup yields CDR1 MNHEY and CDR2 SVGEGT. The CDR3 loop reads CASSYSIGPQHF. The CDR3 nucleotides are TGTGCCAGCAGTTACTCGATCGGGCCCCAGCATTTT.

The chain couples TRBV4-3 to TRBJ1-1; D uncertain. CDR1 and CDR2 (germline): LGHNA, YSLEER. The CDR3 runs to 13 residues. With 0 bases removed from V and 5 bases from J, the gap between germline ends came to 7 bases. CDR3: CASSQDLWTEAFF. The DNA of the CDR3 is TGCGCCAGCAGCCAAGATTTGTGGACTGAAGCTTTCTTT.

This clonotype appeared many times. This chain joins TRBV19 and TRBJ2-4; 15 nucleotides align to TRBD2. CDR1 and CDR2 (germline): LNHDA, SQIVND (reference sequence). J was trimmed by 1 base and V by 3 bases; bases with no gene match: 4. This CDR3 region has 18 residues. The CDR3 bases are TGTGCCAGTAGTATGATGGGACTAGCGGGAGGTGCCAAAAACATTCAGTACTTC. It specifies CASSMMGLAGGAKNIQYF.

This clonotype was seen repeatedly, ten times or more. Its ends do not fully match the called genes, so a read error is possible. J is TRBJ2-1 and V is TRBV7-3; TRBD2 agrees at 12 bases. Germline loops: CDR1 SGHTA, CDR2 FQGTGA. CDR3 size: 22 residues. The CDR3 sequence: CASSLRKRLAGETNNLYNEQFF. For the CDR3, the DNA is TGTGCCAGCAGTTTAAGAAAAAGACTAGCGGGAGAGACCAATAATCTTTACAATGAGCAGTTCTTC.

With respect to this clonotype: Possible read error: a much larger clone is one base away. V and J are TRBV20-1 and TRBJ2-7; D is perhaps TRBD2 (6 bases). The CDR3 spans 15 residues. Germline V gives CDR1 DFQATT, CDR2 SNEGSKA (reference sequence). In DNA, the CDR3 is TGCAGTGTTAGAGATTTTGGGGGGAGCTCCTACGAGCAGTACTTC. It yields the protein CSVRDFGGSSYEQYF.

The rearrangement links TRBV4-1 to TRBJ1-2; D is undetermined. The CDR3 spans 16 residues. V shed 0 bases and J shed 3 bases, with 14 bases lying between them. From germline, CDR1 is MGHRA and CDR2 YSYEKL. The chain's CDR3 is CASSQDYGSLHYGYTF. Here the CDR3 DNA reads TGCGCCAGCAGCCAAGACTACGGGTCTCTGCACTATGGCTACACCTTC.

The rearrangement joins TRBV28 to TRBJ2-2; TRBD1 or TRBD2 may be the D gene (5 bases each). Trimming shortened V by 2 bases and J by 2 bases, and 9 bases separated the two germline ends. The CDR3 has 15 amino acids. Germline-derived CDR1 and CDR2 are MDHEN and SYDVKM. CDR3 protein: CASSLARDNTGELFF. CDR3 DNA: TGTGCCAGCAGTTTAGCCAGGGACAACACCGGGGAGCTGTTTTTT.

This clonotype has a handful of counts. The rearrangement links TRBV10-3 to TRBJ1-1; D ambiguous. CDR1 is ENHRY, CDR2 SYGVKD, per germline. The ends were cut back, 7 bases at V and 0 bases at J, with 12 bases in the middle. The CDR3 extends over 14 amino acids. CDR3 bases: TGTGCCATCACCAGGACGGCAATGAACACTGAAGCTTTCTTT. It encodes CAITRTAMNTEAFF.

The chain employs TRBV28 and TRBJ1-4, with D perhaps TRBD1 (5 bases). V lost 7 bases, J lost 3 bases, and 9 bases lay in between. The CDR3 covers 13 residues. From germline, CDR1 is MDHEN and CDR2 SYDVKM. In nucleotides, the CDR3 is TGTGCCAGCACTGGGGACGCTAATGAAAAACTGTTTTTT. It yields the protein CASTGDANEKLFF.

Many counts were recorded for this clonotype. This chain uses TRBV6-2 or TRBV6-3 with TRBJ2-7, with TRBD1 identical over 9 bases. The V gene's germline CDR1 is MNHEY and CDR2 SVGEGT. Trimming took 5 bases from V and 3 from J; bases not matched to a gene: 11. The CDR3 loop spans 16 amino acids. CDR3 in DNA: TGTGCCAGCAGTACCGAGTTGGTGGGACAGGGCTACGAGCAGTACTTC. It codes for CASSTELVGQGYEQYF.

This clonotype appeared many times. The chain has TRBV5-1 and TRBJ2-7; D unclear. The CDR3 contains 13 residues. Germline CDR1 and CDR2: SGHRS and YFSETQ. Between the trimmed V and J ends, which lost 1 base and 1 base, there was a span of 6 bases. The DNA of the CDR3 is TGCGCCAGCAGCTTGCAGGAGTCCTACGAGCAGTACTTC. Translation gives CASSLQESYEQYF. Full variable domain (remainder filled in from reference TRBV5-1 and TRBJ2-7): KAGVTQTPRYLIKTRGQQVTLSCSPISGHRSVSWYQQTPGQGLQFLFEYFSETQRNKGNFPGRFSGRQFSNSRSEMNVSTLELGDSALYLCASSLQESYEQYFGPGTRLTVT.

The chain joins TRBV3-1 to TRBJ1-5; 8 nucleotides align to TRBD1. The CDR3 spans 13 residues. The germline CDR1 and CDR2 sequences are LGHDT and YNNKEL (reference sequence). J lost 9 bases, V lost 4 bases, and 5 bases had no gene match. The CDR3 spells CASSPDRVGPQHF. The CDR3 DNA reads TGTGCCAGCAGCCCGGACAGGGTTGGGCCCCAGCATTTT.

This clonotype was seen more than once but under ten times. The chain employs TRBV4-1 and TRBJ2-7; no firm D call. V was clipped by 0 bases and J by 3 bases, with 15 bases between them. Germline-derived CDR1 and CDR2 are MGHRA and YSYEKL. The CDR3 spans 16 residues. This chain's CDR3 is CASSQDFVRRYYEQYF. The CDR3, as DNA: TGCGCCAGCAGCCAAGATTTCGTGCGCCGTTACTACGAGCAGTACTTC.

This clonotype was detected only a few times. The chain employs TRBV12-5 and TRBJ1-1; 7 nucleotides agree with TRBD1. CDR1 LGHNT and CDR2 FRNRAP come from the germline V gene. The CDR3 spans 13 residues. Trimming cost V 4 bases and J 5 bases; bases outside gene matches: 4. CDR3 residues: CASGSKQGTEAFF. The DNA of the CDR3 is TGTGCTAGTGGTTCTAAACAGGGGACTGAAGCTTTCTTT. Together with reference TRBV12-5 and TRBJ1-1, the CDR3 gives the full variable domain: DARVTQTPRHKVTEMGQEVTMRCQPILGHNTVFWYRQTMMQGLELLAYFRNRAPLDDSGMPKDRFSAEMPDATLATLKIQPSEPRDSAVYFCASGSKQGTEAFFGQGTRLTVV.

The rearrangement links TRBV6-2 or TRBV6-3 to TRBJ2-2; perhaps TRBD1 as D (5 bases). V was cut by 5 bases and J by 3 bases, with 16 bases left in between. There are 16 residues in the CDR3. Germline CDR1 reads MNHEY; CDR2 reads SVGEGT. Here the CDR3 reads CASSPPIGAHTGELFF. In DNA form, the CDR3 reads TGTGCCAGCAGTCCCCCAATAGGGGCCCACACCGGGGAGCTGTTTTTT.